The 30 T cell receptor beta chains reported below all come from one sample, sequenced in a study of blood T cell repertoires in COVID-19. Sequenced by immunoSEQ multiplex PCR; TCRdb stores in-frame clones only, minus some. Seen here are approximately 270,000 clones, about four fifths observed once, and the top ten hold roughly 10%. Sequencing was carried out using peripheral blood. These receptors were collected from a man aged 80 or over with acute or convalescent COVID-19.

The genes are TRBV28 and TRBJ2-7, with D unclear. V dropped 8 bases and J dropped 0 bases, with 8 bases sitting between them. The germline CDR1 and CDR2 sequences are MDHEN and SYDVKM. The CDR3 totals 12 residues. This CDR3 is CASVRSSYEQYF. For the CDR3, the DNA is TGTGCCAGCGTAAGGAGCTCCTACGAGCAGTACTTC. Using reference TRBV28 and TRBJ2-7 for the parts outside the CDR3, the full variable domain is DVKVTQSSRYLVKRTGEKVFLECVQDMDHENMFWYRQDPGLGLRLIYFSYDVKMKEKGDIPEGYSVSREKKERFSLILESASTNQTSMYLCASVRSSYEQYFGPGTRLTVT.

The V and J genes are TRBV5-1 and TRBJ2-3; tentative D call: TRBD1 (5 bases). The V and J ends lost 2 bases and 6 bases respectively, with 13 bases between them. This CDR3 contains 14 residues. The germline V gene has CDR1 SGHRS and CDR2 YFSETQ. The CDR3 sequence is CASSFPQGSDTQYF. CDR3 bases: TGCGCCAGCAGCTTCCCTCAGGGAAGCGATACGCAGTATTTT.

This clone was seen more than once but under ten times. This chain links TRBV19 with TRBJ1-1; D is unresolved. Germline CDR1 and CDR2: LNHDA and SQIVND (reference sequence). V lost 1 base and J lost 2, with 8 bases in between. CDR3 length: 14 residues. The CDR3 nucleotides are TGTGCCAGTAGTATAGGAGGAGCTAACACTGAAGCTTTCTTT. Translated: CASSIGGANTEAFF.

This clone was seen once. V usage is TRBV30 and J usage is TRBJ1-5; a weak D match, TRBD1 (5 bases). Germline-derived CDR1 and CDR2 are GTSNPN and SVGIG (reference sequence). Trimming pared 1 base from V and 0 bases from J, leaving 10 bases between. The CDR3 spans 15 residues. This chain's CDR3 is CAWSGDSHSNQPQHF. In DNA, the CDR3 is TGTGCCTGGAGTGGCGACAGCCATAGCAATCAGCCCCAGCATTTT.

There are a few counts of this clone. This rearrangement joins TRBV6-5 to TRBJ2-1, with 8 bases fitting TRBD2. This CDR3 spans 14 amino acids. Trimming removed 8 bases from V and 6 bases from J; junction bases left unmatched: 9. Germline V gene data show CDR1 as MNHEY and CDR2 as SVGAGI. As DNA, the CDR3 is TGTGCCAGCTCCCGAAGCGGGAGATCCAATGAGCAGTTCTTC. Its translation: CASSRSGRSNEQFF.

The chain uses TRBV30 and TRBJ1-5; D ambiguous. CDR3 size: 16 residues. Trimming left V 1 base short and J 2 bases short, with 15 bases between. The germline V gene encodes CDR1 GTSNPN and CDR2 SVGIG (reference sequence). The CDR3 reads CAWSAPFMRGNQPQHF. CDR3 sequence (DNA): TGTGCCTGGAGTGCCCCATTTATGAGGGGCAATCAGCCCCAGCATTTT.

The V and J genes are TRBV5-1 and TRBJ1-2; the match to TRBD1 covers 8 bases. V shed 4 bases, J shed 6 bases, and the junction held 11 bases outside the gene matches. This CDR3 has 15 amino acids. The germline gives CDR1 SGHRS, CDR2 YFSETQ. The CDR3 sequence: CASSLYRGRDDGYTF. The CDR3 region has the DNA TGCGCCAGCAGCCTGTACAGGGGGAGGGACGATGGCTACACCTTC.

This clone was recorded once. J is TRBJ1-4 and V is TRBV2; 9 bases map to TRBD1. J gave up 5 bases and V 0 bases, and 4 bases lay outside the gene matches. Germline CDR1 and CDR2: SNHLY and FYNNEI. The CDR3 totals 16 residues. CDR3 sequence: CASSEAAGTGNEKLFF. The CDR3 bases are TGTGCCAGCAGTGAAGCGGCCGGGACAGGGAATGAAAAACTGTTTTTT.

In this sample, this clone turned up a few times. V is TRBV5-4 and J is TRBJ2-3; 16 positions agree with TRBD2. This CDR3 contains 19 residues. V dropped 0 bases and J dropped 1; count of bases not matched to a gene: 5. Germline CDR1 is SGHNT and CDR2 is YYREEE (reference sequence). CDR3 protein: CASSLAGTSGRAGTDTQYF. The CDR3 region has the DNA TGTGCCAGCAGCTTGGCGGGGACTAGCGGGAGGGCCGGCACAGATACGCAGTATTTT.

The rearrangement joins TRBV6-5 to TRBJ2-2; D not resolved. Trimming pared 6 bases from V and 4 bases from J, leaving 15 bases between. This CDR3 region has 15 residues. Germline V gene lookup returns CDR1 MNHEY and CDR2 SVGAGI. The CDR3 sequence is CASRRGAVTTGELFF. The CDR3 DNA follows: TGTGCCAGCAGGCGTGGTGCGGTGACCACCGGGGAGCTGTTTTTT.

The chain employs TRBV7-8 and TRBJ2-1, with TRBD2 matching 10 bases. With V trimmed by 5 bases and J by 5 bases, 9 bases remained unmatched. The CDR3 totals 16 residues. Looked up from germline, CDR1 is SGHVS and CDR2 is FQNEAQ. The CDR3 is CASSRGLAAPNNEQFF. The CDR3 DNA is TGTGCCAGCAGCCGTGGACTAGCGGCGCCAAACAATGAGCAGTTCTTC. The full variable domain, its missing parts supplied by reference TRBV7-8 and TRBJ2-1, is GAGVSQSPRYKVAKRGQDVALRCDPISGHVSLFWYQQALGQGPEFLTYFQNEAQLDKSGLPSDRFFAERPEGSVSTLKIQRTQQEDSAVYLCASSRGLAAPNNEQFFGPGTRLTVL.

This chain connects TRBV12-3 or TRBV12-4 to TRBJ1-5, with 8 positions matching TRBD1. The CDR3 covers 13 residues. Trimming took 5 bases from V and 7 from J; bases not matched to a gene: 4. The CDR3 sequence is CASSNRGAQPQHF. Here the CDR3 DNA reads TGTGCCAGCAGTAACAGGGGGGCGCAGCCCCAGCATTTT.

The chain employs TRBV6-5 and TRBJ1-6; TRBD1 aligns across 7 bases. This CDR3 comprises 16 residues. V lost 0 bases to trimming and J lost 10 bases; unmatched junction nucleotides: 9. Germline CDR1 is MNHEY and CDR2 is SVGAGI. This CDR3 reads CASSYSKTGVGSPLHF. The CDR3 DNA reads TGTGCCAGCAGTTACTCGAAAACAGGGGTTGGATCACCCCTCCACTTT.

The chain is built from TRBV5-1 and TRBJ2-5; 13 nucleotides align to TRBD2. CDR3 length equals 16 residues. V lost 7 bases, J lost 3 bases, and 9 bases stayed unmatched. The germline V gene encodes CDR1 SGHRS and CDR2 YFSETQ. CDR3 residues: CASGGLAGDIKETQYF. The CDR3 nucleotides read TGCGCCAGCGGCGGACTAGCGGGAGATATAAAAGAGACCCAGTACTTC.

This clone was detected only once. The chain has TRBV19 and TRBJ2-1; 11 bases agree with TRBD2. The CDR3 loop spans 17 amino acids. V dropped 5 bases and J dropped 5; count of bases not matched to a gene: 11. Looked up from germline, CDR1 is LNHDA and CDR2 is SQIVND (reference sequence). CDR3 residues: CASSGLFKTSGNNEQFF. CDR3 sequence (DNA): TGTGCCAGTAGTGGACTTTTTAAGACTAGCGGGAACAATGAGCAGTTCTTC.

The CDR3, as DNA: TGTGCCAGCAGCTCCTTCCGCGGGACAGCCGTTTACGAGCAGTACTTC. It translates to CASSSFRGTAVYEQYF. The gene calls are TRBV7-9 and TRBJ2-7, with D perhaps matching TRBD1 (7 bases). CDR3 length equals 16 residues. Germline V CDR1 and CDR2: SEHNR, FQNEAQ (reference sequence). V was pared by 4 bases and J by 4 bases, with 20 bases between.

The chain couples TRBV6-4 to TRBJ1-6, with D maybe TRBD1 (6 bases). CDR1 and CDR2 (germline): MRHNA, SNTAGT. The CDR3 runs to 15 residues. Trimming took off 3 bases at V and 6 bases at J, with 12 bases between the two ends. CDR3 sequence: CASSEQGFGNSPLHF. For the CDR3, the DNA is TGTGCCAGCAGTGAACAGGGTTTCGGTAATTCACCCCTCCACTTT.

The chain couples TRBV20-1 to TRBJ1-5; D gene unclear. Germline CDR1 is DFQATT and CDR2 is SNEGSKA (reference sequence). Trimming left V 3 bases short and J 9 bases short, with 9 bases between. CDR3 length: 11 residues. The CDR3 reads CSASSRGPQHF. The CDR3 nucleotides are TGCAGTGCTAGCTCCCGCGGGCCCCAGCATTTT.

This clone was counted once. The V gene is TRBV2, the J gene TRBJ2-2; 10 positions agree with TRBD1. The CDR3 loop spans 14 amino acids. V shed 6 bases and J 7 bases; nucleotides not matched to a gene: 5. CDR1 is SNHLY, CDR2 FYNNEI, per germline. CDR3 sequence reads: CASRRDRGIGELFF. In DNA, the CDR3 is TGTGCCAGCAGGCGGGACAGGGGAATCGGGGAGCTGTTTTTT. Full variable domain (missing parts from reference TRBV2 and TRBJ2-2): EPEVTQTPSHQVTQMGQEVILRCVPISNHLYFYWYRQILGQKVEFLVSFYNNEISEKSEIFDDQFSVERPDGSNFTLKIRSTKLEDSAMYFCASRRDRGIGELFFGEGSRLTVL.

The chain links TRBV7-9 to TRBJ2-7; 9 bases align to TRBD2. The V segment lost 3 bases and the J segment 6 bases; nucleotides outside the gene matches: 9. The germline gives CDR1 SEHNR, CDR2 FQNEAQ (reference sequence). This CDR3 comprises 15 residues. The chain's CDR3 is CASSLVGTSLSEQYF. The CDR3 DNA is TGTGCCAGCAGCTTGGTAGGGACTAGCCTCTCCGAGCAGTACTTC. Filled out from reference TRBV7-9 and TRBJ2-7, the complete variable domain reads DTGVSQNPRHKITKRGQNVTFRCDPISEHNRLYWYRQTLGQGPEFLTYFQNEAQLEKSRLLSDRFSAERPKGSFSTLEIQRTEQGDSAMYLCASSLVGTSLSEQYFGPGTRLTVT.

This sequence joins TRBV3-1 (or the pseudogene TRBV3-2) and TRBJ1-6, with 9 bases lining up with TRBD1. V lost 3 bases, J lost 10 bases, and 7 bases stayed unmatched. Per the germline V gene, CDR1 is LGHDT and CDR2 is YNNKEL (reference sequence). This CDR3 has 15 amino acids. The CDR3 sequence is CASSHLGTGKSPLHF. In DNA, the CDR3 is TGTGCCAGCAGCCACCTCGGGACAGGGAAATCACCCCTCCACTTT.

The rearrangement joins TRBV12-5 to TRBJ1-2; the match to TRBD1 covers 8 bases. V dropped 8 bases and J dropped 4; count of bases not matched to a gene: 21. The CDR3 sequence is 18 residues long. Germline CDR1 is LGHNT and CDR2 is FRNRAP. CDR3 sequence (DNA): TGTGCTAGTAGCCTGGGAGGCTTACCCCGGACAGGGAGCTATGGCTACACCTTC. It specifies CASSLGGLPRTGSYGYTF.

The chain has TRBV9 and TRBJ1-2; 8 nucleotides align to TRBD1. V was pared by 6 bases and J by 4 bases, with 17 bases of the junction left unmatched. This CDR3 has 17 amino acids. The germline V gene has CDR1 SGDLS and CDR2 YYNGEE. CDR3 amino acids: CASTLRQGPFVGYGYTF. The DNA of the CDR3 is TGTGCCAGCACCCTAAGACAGGGGCCATTCGTCGGCTATGGCTACACCTTC.

The gene calls are TRBV5-1 and TRBJ1-1; tentative D call: TRBD1 (5 bases). V was clipped by 5 bases and J by 1 base, with 12 bases between them. CDR3 length: 14 amino acids. Germline V gene sequence: CDR1 SGHRS, CDR2 YFSETQ. The CDR3 is CASSFQGWNTEAFF. In DNA form, the CDR3 reads TGCGCCAGCAGTTTTCAGGGCTGGAACACTGAAGCTTTCTTT.

V gene TRBV24-1 combines with J gene TRBJ1-5; tentative D call: TRBD1 (5 bases). V lost 5 bases, J lost 7 bases, and 11 bases lay in between. The CDR3 extends over 13 amino acids. CDR1 KGHDR and CDR2 SFDVKD come from the germline V gene. CDR3 sequence: CATSGAGWQPQHF. The CDR3 bases are TGTGCCACCAGTGGCGCAGGGTGGCAGCCCCAGCATTTT.

This clone was observed a few times. V and J are TRBV29-1 and TRBJ1-2; TRBD1 agrees at 9 bases. This CDR3 spans 11 amino acids. From germline, CDR1 is SQVTM and CDR2 ANQGSEA. The V gene end was trimmed by 6 bases and the J gene end by 8 bases; junction bases not matched to a gene: 4. CDR3 region: CSVYTGGGYTF. The CDR3 coding sequence is TGCAGCGTATATACAGGGGGCGGCTACACCTTC. The variable domain in full, completed from reference TRBV29-1 and TRBJ1-2, reads SAVISQKPSRDICQRGTSLTIQCQVDSQVTMMFWYRQQPGQSLTLIATANQGSEATYESGFVIDKFPISRPNLTFSTLTVSNMSPEDSSIYLCSVYTGGGYTFGSGTRLTVV.

The J gene is TRBJ1-4, the V gene TRBV18, with D maybe TRBD1 (5 bases). Trimming removed 6 bases at V and 0 bases at J, with 11 bases between. Germline values: CDR1 KGHSH, CDR2 LQKENI. The CDR3 spans 15 residues. In nucleotides, the CDR3 is TGTGCCAGCTCGAACGGGGGGGCAACTAATGAAAAACTGTTTTTT. Its translation: CASSNGGATNEKLFF. Together with reference TRBV18 and TRBJ1-4, the CDR3 gives the full variable domain: NAGVMQNPRHLVRRRGQEARLRCSPMKGHSHVYWYRQLPEEGLKFMVYLQKENIIDESGMPKERFSAEFPKEGPSILRIQQVVRGDSAAYFCASSNGGATNEKLFFGSGTQLSVL.

The V gene is TRBV9, the J gene TRBJ1-4; 9 positions agree with TRBD1. V lost 4 bases and J lost 11; bases outside the gene matches: 12. The CDR3 length is 15 residues. Germline values: CDR1 SGDLS, CDR2 YYNGEE. The CDR3 loop is CASSQGDRGFGKLFF. The CDR3 coding sequence is TGTGCCAGCAGCCAAGGAGACAGGGGGTTTGGGAAACTGTTTTTT.

The genes are TRBV6-5 and TRBJ1-4, with TRBD1 identical over 9 bases. CDR1 and CDR2 from the germline V gene are MNHEY and SVGAGI. V lost 6 bases, J lost 5 bases, and 4 bases stayed unmatched. The CDR3 is 14 amino acids. CDR3 protein: CASSTDRGNEKLFF. CDR3 sequence (DNA): TGTGCCAGCAGCACTGACAGGGGGAATGAAAAACTGTTTTTT.

This chain links TRBV3-1 (or the pseudogene TRBV3-2) with TRBJ1-2; no reliable D call. V was cut by 5 bases and J by 4 bases, with 11 bases left in between. The V gene's germline CDR1 is LGHDT and CDR2 YNNKEL (reference sequence). This CDR3 contains 13 residues. The DNA for the CDR3 is TGTGCCAGCAGCTCTAGTAGGTCCTATGGCTACACCTTC. Translation gives CASSSSRSYGYTF.